This TCR beta chain came from a study of TIL therapy for anti-PD-1-resistant metastatic lung cancer. Study summary: Half of patients were current or former smokers.

The libraries were made with immunoSEQ v3. TCRdb keeps only in-frame clones here, not all; method: immunoSEQ multiplex PCR. Here the sample spans just over 45,000 clones, around 80% being singletons. Time point of the sample: pre-treatment sample, taken before nivolumab and TIL therapy. The germline V and J ends were trimmed by 5 bases and 8 bases, with 15 bases remaining between them. From germline, CDR1 is SGHTA and CDR2 FQGNSA. This CDR3 has 13 residues. The clonotype was recovered from a man aged 65 to 79 with non-small cell lung cancer. The chain carries TRBV7-2 and TRBJ1-2; D remains ambiguous. Sequencing was performed on blood, taken at baseline. DNA of the CDR3: TGTGCCAGCAGCCCCGACACGGATCTCGGCTACACCTTC. Translated: CASSPDTDLGYTF.